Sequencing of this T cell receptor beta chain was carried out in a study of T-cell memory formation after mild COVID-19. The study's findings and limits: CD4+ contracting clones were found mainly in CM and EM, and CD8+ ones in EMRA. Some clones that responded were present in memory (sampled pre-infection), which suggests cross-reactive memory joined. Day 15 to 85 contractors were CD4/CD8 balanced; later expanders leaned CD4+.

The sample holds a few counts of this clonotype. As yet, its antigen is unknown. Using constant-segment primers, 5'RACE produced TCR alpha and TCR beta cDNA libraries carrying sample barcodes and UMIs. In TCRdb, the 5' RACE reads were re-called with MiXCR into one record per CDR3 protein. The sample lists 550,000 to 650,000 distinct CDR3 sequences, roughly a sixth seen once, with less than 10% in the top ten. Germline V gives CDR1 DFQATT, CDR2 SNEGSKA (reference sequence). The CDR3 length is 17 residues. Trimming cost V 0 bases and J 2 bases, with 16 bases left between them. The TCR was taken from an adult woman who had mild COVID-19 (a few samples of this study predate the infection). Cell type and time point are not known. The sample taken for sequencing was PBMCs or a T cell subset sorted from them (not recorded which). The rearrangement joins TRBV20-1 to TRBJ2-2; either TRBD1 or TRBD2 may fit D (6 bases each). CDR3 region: CSARDRGTNFNTGELFF. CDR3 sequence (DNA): TGCAGTGCTAGAGATCGGGGGACAAATTTTAACACCGGGGAGCTGTTTTTT.